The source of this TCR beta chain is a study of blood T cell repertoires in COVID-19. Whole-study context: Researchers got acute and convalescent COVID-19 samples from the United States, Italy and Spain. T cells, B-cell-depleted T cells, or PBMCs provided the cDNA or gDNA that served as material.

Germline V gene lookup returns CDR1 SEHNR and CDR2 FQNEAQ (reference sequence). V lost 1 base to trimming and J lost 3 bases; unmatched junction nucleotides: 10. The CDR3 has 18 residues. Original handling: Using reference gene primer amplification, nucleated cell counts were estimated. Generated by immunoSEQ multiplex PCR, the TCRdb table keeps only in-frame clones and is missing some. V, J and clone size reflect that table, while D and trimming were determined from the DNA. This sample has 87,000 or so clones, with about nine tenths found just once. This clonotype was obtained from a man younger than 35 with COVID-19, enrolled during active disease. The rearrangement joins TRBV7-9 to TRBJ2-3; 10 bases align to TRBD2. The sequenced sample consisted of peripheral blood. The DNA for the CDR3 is TGTGCCAGCAGCTTAGTCCGACTAGCGGGTAAGCGGACAGATACGCAGTATTTT. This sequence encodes CASSLVRLAGKRTDTQYF.